This TCR beta chain was retrieved from a study of human T cells and chemical hapten exposure. For the study at large: The patient population, which was mostly female, had alopecia areata, totalis or universalis. Points from the study as a whole: DPC sensitization did not alter TCRs above 1 in 1000 frequency. More PT1 expanded TCRs went with higher patch test scores.

CDR1 MNHEY and CDR2 SVGEGT come from the germline V gene. V was pared by 6 bases and J by 0 bases, with 8 bases between. This CDR3 contains 13 residues. Time point indicated: pre-sensitization, week 0. Treatment in this sample: therapeutic diphenylcyclopropenone sensitization with weekly scalp DPC. This clonotype was counted ten times or more. The antigen remains unidentified. Original analysis: Samples had a median of around 92,000 TCRs, ranging about 23,224 to 700,000. TCRdb reprocessed the RACE reads with MiXCR, giving one entry per CDR3 protein. TCRdb, not the original authors, processed these V and J calls. The table includes 240,000 or so distinct CDR3 sequences, about 9% detected once.

The rearrangement links TRBV6-2 or TRBV6-3 to TRBJ1-1; D is undetermined. This sequence was found in a middle-aged woman with alopecia areata. Some clones in this sample may be carry-over from other donors' samples. Specimen: whole blood, collected in connection with sensitization to the hapten diphenylcyclopropenone (DPC). CDR3 in DNA: TGTGCCAGCAGCCCCAGGTTGAACACTGAAGCTTTCTTT. Translating it yields CASSPRLNTEAFF.